Listed below are T cell receptor beta chains from one sample, sequenced in a study of technical replicates of blood from several donors. The method was immunoSEQ multiplex PCR; TCRdb's version includes in-frame clones alone and lacks a portion of them. The profile shows approximately 92,000 clones, about 95% of them singletons. The sequencing input was T cells isolated from PBMCs. All receptors come from a human donor in good health. Both conserved end residues are part of each CDR3. D genes are given only for firm matches. Expanded clones get a size class; other rows say once, few or many, or leave the size out.

d_call | clone_size | j_call | v_call | cdr3_aa | cdr3_nt
TRBD1 | - | TRBJ1-6 | TRBV7-6 | CASSLAIMDRGRGSPLHF | TGTGCCAGCAGCTTGGCTATTATGGACAGGGGGCGAGGTTCACCCCTCCACTTT
TRBD2 | - | TRBJ2-3 | TRBV11-2 | CASSLGSAGGGDTQYF | TGTGCCAGCAGCTTAGGGTCGGCGGGGGGTGGAGATACGCAGTATTTT
- | - | TRBJ1-1 | TRBV4-1 | CASSHGILTNTEAFF | TGCGCCAGCAGCCACGGTATCTTAACGAACACTGAAGCTTTCTTT
- | - | TRBJ2-1 | TRBV19 | CASSLSSYNEQFF | TGTGCCAGTAGTCTGAGCTCCTACAATGAGCAGTTCTTC
TRBD2 | - | TRBJ2-3 | TRBV6-5 | CASSLLGTSVTQYF | TGTGCCAGCAGCCTCCTGGGGACTAGTGTTACGCAGTATTTT
TRBD1 | - | TRBJ2-2 | TRBV9 | CASSPRVVPGQGREELFF | TGTGCCAGCAGCCCTCGAGTAGTACCGGGACAGGGAAGGGAGGAGCTGTTTTTT
- | - | TRBJ2-2 | TRBV14 | CASSQVAGAGELFF | TGTGCCAGCAGCCAAGTCGCCGGGGCCGGGGAGCTGTTTTTT
- | - | TRBJ1-1 | TRBV7-6 | CASSLTGGHMNTEAFF | TGTGCCAGCAGCTTAACCGGGGGGCATATGAACACTGAAGCTTTCTTT
- | - | TRBJ2-5 | TRBV18 | CASSPSRGFQETQYF | TGTGCCAGCTCACCCTCAAGGGGATTCCAAGAGACCCAGTACTTC
- | - | TRBJ1-4 | TRBV4-1 | CASSPRPTRDNEKLFF | TGCGCCAGCAGCCCAAGACCCACTCGGGATAATGAAAAACTGTTTTTT
TRBD2 | - | TRBJ2-3 | TRBV4-1 | CASSQDRLAGVLDTQYF | TGCGCCAGCAGCCAAGACAGACTAGCGGGAGTTTTGGATACGCAGTATTTT
- | - | TRBJ1-4 | TRBV6-1 | CASSEQVLPHPTNEKLFF | TGTGCCAGCAGTGAACAGGTATTACCTCACCCAACTAATGAAAAACTGTTTTTT
TRBD1 | - | TRBJ2-1 | TRBV5-4 | CASSLGWWDRGAVHPFF | TGTGCCAGCAGCTTGGGATGGTGGGACAGGGGGGCCGTTCACCCGTTCTTC
- | - | TRBJ2-3 | TRBV9 | CASGVGGSDTQYF | TGTGCCAGCGGGGTCGGGGGTTCAGATACGCAGTATTTT
- | - | TRBJ1-1 | TRBV7-9 | CASSWGTLDTEAFF | TGTGCCAGCAGCTGGGGGACACTCGACACTGAAGCTTTCTTT
- | - | TRBJ2-2 | TRBV7-9 | CASKQPTGELFF | TGTGCCAGCAAACAGCCCACCGGGGAGCTGTTTTTT
TRBD2 | - | TRBJ2-7 | TRBV4-1 | CASSPGRLAGDHEQYF | TGCGCCAGCAGCCCAGGCAGACTAGCGGGGGACCACGAGCAGTACTTC
- | - | TRBJ2-6 | TRBV29-1 | CSVEAPGKANVLTF | TGCAGCGTTGAAGCCCCGGGAAAGGCCAACGTCCTGACTTTC
TRBD2 | - | TRBJ2-7 | TRBV5-1 | CASSPGSGNYEQYF | TGCGCCAGCAGCCCCGGGAGCGGGAACTACGAGCAGTACTTC
- | - | TRBJ2-3 | TRBV7-9 | CASSRPVDTQYF | TGTGCCAGCAGCCGCCCGGTGGATACGCAGTATTTT
TRBD2 | - | TRBJ2-3 | TRBV2 | CASNEIAGDTQYF | TGTGCCAGCAATGAAATAGCGGGAGATACGCAGTATTTT
- | - | TRBJ1-4 | TRBV2 | CASRDPLRGVNEKLFF | TGTGCCAGCAGGGACCCGTTACGGGGGGTCAATGAAAAACTGTTTTTT
- | - | TRBJ2-1 | TRBV2 | CASSGYRDPEQFF | TGTGCCAGCAGTGGTTACAGGGACCCCGAGCAGTTCTTC
TRBD1 | - | TRBJ2-2 | TRBV2 | CASNAPGQGVAGELFF | TGTGCCAGCAATGCCCCGGGACAGGGGGTCGCCGGGGAGCTGTTTTTT
TRBD1 | - | TRBJ1-1 | TRBV28 | CASSLPYDRGFRTEAFF | TGTGCCAGCAGTTTACCATATGACAGGGGTTTTCGGACTGAAGCTTTCTTT
- | - | TRBJ2-7 | TRBV2 | CASTVAGVAEQYF | TGTGCCAGCACGGTGGCAGGGGTTGCCGAGCAGTACTTC
TRBD1 | - | TRBJ1-5 | TRBV28 | CASSLPHTGVKRRPQHF | TGTGCCAGCAGTTTACCCCACACAGGGGTAAAAAGACGGCCCCAGCATTTT
TRBD2 | - | TRBJ2-1 | TRBV9 | CASSRETSGGMLYNEQFF | TGTGCCAGCAGCCGTGAGACTAGCGGGGGGATGCTCTACAATGAGCAGTTCTTC
- | few | TRBJ2-1 | TRBV7-7 | CASRIRDAPQNEQFF | TGTGCTAGCCGAATCAGGGATGCGCCCCAGAATGAGCAGTTCTTC
- | once | TRBJ2-7 | TRBV19 | CASSIRPGLDEQYF | TGTGCCAGTAGTATAAGGCCCGGGTTAGACGAGCAGTACTTC
TRBD2 | - | TRBJ2-7 | TRBV5-1 | CASRPLAGGPYEQYF | TGCGCCAGCAGACCACTAGCGGGGGGCCCCTACGAGCAGTACTTC
- | - | TRBJ1-6 | TRBV9 | CASSLHRGGPGNSPLHF | TGTGCCAGCAGCCTTCATCGTGGGGGCCCCGGGAATTCACCCCTCCACTTT
TRBD2 | - | TRBJ2-7 | TRBV2 | CASRAGTSGRYEQYF | TGTGCCAGCAGGGCCGGGACTAGCGGGAGGTACGAGCAGTACTTC
- | once | TRBJ2-1 | TRBV30 | CAWTVTGNNEQFF | TGTGCCTGGACCGTCACGGGAAACAATGAGCAGTTCTTC
- | - | TRBJ1-4 | TRBV28 | CASSPLLNEKLFF | TGTGCCAGCAGTCCCCTCCTGAATGAAAAACTGTTTTTT
- | - | TRBJ2-1 | TRBV5-1 | CASSLEGGEQFF | TGCGCCAGCAGCTTGGAGGGGGGGGAGCAGTTCTTC
- | few | TRBJ1-1 | TRBV5-6 | CASSFGVEAFF | TGTGCCAGCAGCTTCGGGGTGGAAGCTTTCTTT
- | once | TRBJ1-1 | TRBV6-4 | CASSDSNRAAEAFF | TGTGCCAGCAGTGACTCGAACAGGGCCGCTGAAGCTTTCTTT
TRBD2 | - | TRBJ2-7 | TRBV11-2 | CASSLDPPLAVSSYEQYF | TGTGCCAGCAGCTTAGATCCCCCACTAGCGGTTAGCTCCTACGAGCAGTACTTC
- | - | TRBJ2-5 | TRBV4-2 | CASSQDLAEETQYF | TGTGCCAGCAGCCAAGATTTAGCGGAAGAGACCCAGTACTTC
- | once | TRBJ1-5 | TRBV15 | CATSNGLAGSSNQPQHF | TGTGCCACCAGCAACGGGTTGGCGGGGAGTAGCAATCAGCCCCAGCATTTT
- | - | TRBJ2-7 | TRBV6-4 | CASSEQMSSSYEQYF | TGTGCCAGCAGTGAACAAATGTCTAGCTCCTACGAGCAGTACTTC
TRBD1 | - | TRBJ2-2 | TRBV4-1 | CASSHGDRDTGELFF | TGCGCCAGCAGCCACGGGGACAGAGACACCGGGGAGCTGTTTTTT
TRBD1 | - | TRBJ2-7 | TRBV10-3 | CAISTGQGAQHEQYF | TGTGCCATCAGTACAGGACAGGGGGCGCAGCACGAGCAGTACTTC
TRBD1 | - | TRBJ1-3 | TRBV25-1 | CASSNRGPGTVGGNTIYF | TGTGCCAGCAGTAACAGGGGACCAGGAACTGTCGGCGGAAACACCATATATTTT
TRBD2 | - | TRBJ2-1 | TRBV27 | CASSDREGPYNEQFF | TGTGCCAGCAGCGACCGGGAGGGACCCTACAATGAGCAGTTCTTC
TRBD2 | - | TRBJ2-2 | TRBV6-1 | CASSELAGDTGELFF | TGTGCCAGCAGTGAACTAGCGGGAGACACCGGGGAGCTGTTTTTT
- | - | TRBJ2-7 | TRBV20-1 | CSAGDKYEQYF | TGCAGTGCTGGGGACAAATACGAGCAGTACTTC
- | - | TRBJ1-5 | TRBV4-1 | CASSQPRGGVRGNQPQHF | TGCGCCAGCAGCCAACCACGGGGGGGGGTGAGAGGCAATCAGCCCCAGCATTTT
- | few | TRBJ1-6 | TRBV21-1 | CASSLLPLHF | TGTGCCAGCAGCTTACTACCCCTCCACTTT